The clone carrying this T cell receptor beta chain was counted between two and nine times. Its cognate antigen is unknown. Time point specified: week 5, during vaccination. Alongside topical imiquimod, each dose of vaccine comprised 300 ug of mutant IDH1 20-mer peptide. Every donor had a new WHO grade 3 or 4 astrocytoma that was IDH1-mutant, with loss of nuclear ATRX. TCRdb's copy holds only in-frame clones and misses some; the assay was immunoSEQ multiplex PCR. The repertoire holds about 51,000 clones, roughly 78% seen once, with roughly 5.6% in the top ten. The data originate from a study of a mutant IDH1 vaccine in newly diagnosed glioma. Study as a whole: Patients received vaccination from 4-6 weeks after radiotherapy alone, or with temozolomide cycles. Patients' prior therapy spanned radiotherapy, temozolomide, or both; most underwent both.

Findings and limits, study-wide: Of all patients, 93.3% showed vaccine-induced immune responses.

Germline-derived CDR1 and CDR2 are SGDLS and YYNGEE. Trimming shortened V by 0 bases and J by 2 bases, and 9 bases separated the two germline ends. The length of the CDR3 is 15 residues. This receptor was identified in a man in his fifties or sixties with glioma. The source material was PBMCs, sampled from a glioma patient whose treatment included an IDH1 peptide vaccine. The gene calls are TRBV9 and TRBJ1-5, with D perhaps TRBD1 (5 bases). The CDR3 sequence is CASSVGGDRNQPQHF. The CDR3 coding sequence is TGTGCCAGCAGCGTAGGGGGGGATCGCAATCAGCCCCAGCATTTT.